This TCR beta chain was identified in a study of a mutant IDH1 vaccine in newly diagnosed glioma. As for the study in general: Of the patients given treatment, about 62% were male and 37.5% were female, and a mean age of about 44 years was recorded. It was radiotherapy, temozolomide, or both that patients received previously, with most receiving both.

The V gene lost 6 bases and the J gene lost 10 bases, with 12 bases spanning the gap. The CDR3 extends over 12 amino acids. CDR1 MDHEN and CDR2 SYDVKM come from the germline V gene. This clone was counted only a few times. Antigen: not known. Stated time point: week 11, during vaccination. Every vaccine dose comprised 300 ug of mutant IDH1 20-mer peptide plus topical imiquimod. Here immunoSEQ multiplex PCR was the method, and the copy in TCRdb shows in-frame clones only, minus some. The sample has 110,000 or so clones, roughly 90% seen once. The source of this sequence is a woman aged 45-65 years with glioma. The sample here was PBMCs, taken from a glioma patient whose treatment included an IDH1 peptide vaccine. The chain uses TRBV28 and TRBJ1-4; no reliable D call. CDR3 in amino acids: CASSPPRGKLFF. In nucleotides, the CDR3 is TGTGCCAGCAGCCCGCCGCGTGGAAAACTGTTTTTT.